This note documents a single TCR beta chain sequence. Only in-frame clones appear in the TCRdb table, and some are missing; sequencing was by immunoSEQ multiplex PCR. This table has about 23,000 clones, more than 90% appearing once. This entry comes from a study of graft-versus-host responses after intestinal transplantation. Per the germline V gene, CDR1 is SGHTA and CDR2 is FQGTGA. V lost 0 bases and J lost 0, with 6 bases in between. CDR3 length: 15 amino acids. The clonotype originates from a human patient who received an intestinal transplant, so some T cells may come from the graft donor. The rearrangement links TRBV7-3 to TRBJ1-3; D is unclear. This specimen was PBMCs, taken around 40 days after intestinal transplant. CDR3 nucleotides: TGTGCCAGCAGCTTAACGGGGAACTCTGGAAACACCATATATTTT. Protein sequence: CASSLTGNSGNTIYF.